There are a few counts of the clone carrying this TCR beta chain. This sample is drawn from a study of CD8+ T cells in alopecia areata. Study details: Each of the treated patients was given oral tofacitinib, 5 to 10 mg twice daily, for moderate-to-severe alopecia areata.

RNA extraction was followed by reverse transcription into cDNA, which acted as the sequencing template. Only in-frame clones appear in the TCRdb table, and some are missing; sequencing was by immunoSEQ multiplex PCR. The sample lists around 70,000 clones, 29% occurring once. The CDR3 spans 16 residues. V gave up 1 base and J gave up 5 bases, with 17 bases separating them. Germline V gene lookup returns CDR1 SGHAT and CDR2 FQNNGV. Treatment indicated: oral pan-JAK inhibitor, 5-10 mg twice daily. The source was CD8+ T cells sorted from blood, collected at week 4, from a patient treated with tofacitinib. The receptor was derived from a human donor with alopecia areata. V is TRBV11-2 and J is TRBJ2-5, with no clear D. CDR3 DNA: TGTGCCAGCAGCTTAGCGGCGACCGACCGGCGGGAGACCCAGTACTTC. It is translated as CASSLAATDRRETQYF.